This T cell receptor (beta chain) was obtained from a study of cytomegalovirus exposure and HLA in healthy donors. PCR primers comprised 60 Vbeta and 13 Jbeta primers. Original processing notes: Counted up in a later analysis, unique TCR beta chains came to about 80 million, with around 10 million shared. TCRdb's copy holds only in-frame clones and misses some; the assay was immunoSEQ multiplex PCR. V and J calls and clone size are copied from that table; D and trimming were computed from the DNA. The data show fewer than 250,000 clones, around 80% seen once. Each of the donors was a healthy bone marrow donor. Donors were nominally healthy when sampled, though unrecorded immune exposures were likely. This clone was detected only a few times. The TCR originated in a man younger than 40 in good health and CMV-seronegative. What was sequenced was PBMCs.

The CDR3 coding sequence is TGTGCCAGTAGTGGGGTCCGGGGCTCCTACGAGCAGTACTTC. It translates to CASSGVRGSYEQYF. The chain carries TRBV19 and TRBJ2-7, with D possibly being TRBD2 (5 bases). The CDR3 runs 14 residues. Germline V CDR1 and CDR2: LNHDA, SQIVND (reference sequence). V was trimmed by 5 bases and J by 0 bases, leaving 11 bases between them.